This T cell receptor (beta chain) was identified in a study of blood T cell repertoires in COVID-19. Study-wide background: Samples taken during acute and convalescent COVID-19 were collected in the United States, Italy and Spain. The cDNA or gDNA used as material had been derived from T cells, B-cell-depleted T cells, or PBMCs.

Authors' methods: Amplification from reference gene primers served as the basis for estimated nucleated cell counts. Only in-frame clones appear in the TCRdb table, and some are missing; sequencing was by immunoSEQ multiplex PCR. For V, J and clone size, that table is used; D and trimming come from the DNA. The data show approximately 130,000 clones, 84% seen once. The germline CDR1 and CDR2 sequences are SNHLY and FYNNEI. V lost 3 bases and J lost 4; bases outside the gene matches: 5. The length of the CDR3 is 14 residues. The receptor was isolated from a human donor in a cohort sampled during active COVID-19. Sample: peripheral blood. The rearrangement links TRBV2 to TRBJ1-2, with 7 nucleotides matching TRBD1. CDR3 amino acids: CASSELGGGYGYTF. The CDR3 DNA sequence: TGTGCCAGCAGTGAGTTAGGGGGCGGCTATGGCTACACCTTC.